Listed below are T cell receptor beta chains from one sample, sequenced in a study of T-cell reconstitution after alpha-beta-depleted transplantation in children. One entry per CDR3 protein, called by TCRdb with MiXCR from the PCR reads. In the table there are 600,000 to 700,000 distinct CDR3 sequences, 10% to 15% of which are singletons. The sequencing here drew on PBMCs, taken before TCRalphabeta/CD19-depleted stem cell transplant. These receptors were collected from a girl aged 2 to 9 with congenital amegakaryocytic thrombocytopenia, due to receive a stem cell transplant. The conserved cysteine and the conserved F or W are not part of the CDR3 here.

TRBV5-1 | ASKTRTVNSNEQF
TRBV10-3 | AISDSGMNTGELF
TRBV7-7 | ASRHNLQETQY
TRBV4-1 | ASSQNLLAKNIQY
TRBV6-1 | ASSRGRSDTEAF
TRBV20-1 | SARNRGGRYTGELF
TRBV7-2 | ASSLDRGVYNEQF
TRBV6-1 | ATSPRGGVGDTQY
TRBV20-1 | SAREGGQRTDTQY
TRBV7-8 | ASSLVARESEKY
TRBV6-5 | ASSSSGTSGWPEQF
TRBV6-1 | ASKSFPQGAYEQY
TRBV10-3 | AISGRDGVHGSIGYT
TRBV12-3/TRBV12-4 | ASSRTGTGAYEQY
TRBV20-1 | SARGGNRDY
TRBV6-5 | ASRGTGYGYT
TRBV6-1 | ASSERFGQVTGELF
TRBV5-1 | ASSLNPENEQY
TRBV20-1 | SASIYSSYNEQF
TRBV20-1 | SARDQVSWYRDTQY
TRBV14 | ASSQDFSGTEQF
TRBV5-1 | ASSPAGGRETQY
TRBV29-1 | SDATSGTDTQY
TRBV7-6 | ASSLYWAGGLLVEQF
TRBV12-3/TRBV12-4 | ASSRTTGGGSTDTQY
TRBV29-1 | SVGLAGNEQF
TRBV20-1 | SAIETTQETQY
TRBV20-1 | SARSQGANGYT
TRBV20-1 | SAEASGDNEQF
TRBV28 | ASSLKGQFNEKLF
TRBV20-1 | SARPLGGYEQY
TRBV20-1 | SAFSGGDTQY
TRBV12-3/TRBV12-4 | ASSGPGLGLDEQF
TRBV27 | ASSWRSGNEQY
TRBV12-3/TRBV12-4 | ASSPPGWGKTEAF
TRBV5-6 | ASSWATSGTTGELF
TRBV6-1 | ASSAHRGQETQY
TRBV24-1 | ATSARTSGTLQETQY
TRBV19 | ASSVVTRVYNEQF
TRBV5-6 | ASSWDAGFFAGNEQF
TRBV12-3/TRBV12-4 | ASSPPVAIHGYT
TRBV27 | ASSRLQTAEQY
TRBV20-1 | SATDSSSYNEQF